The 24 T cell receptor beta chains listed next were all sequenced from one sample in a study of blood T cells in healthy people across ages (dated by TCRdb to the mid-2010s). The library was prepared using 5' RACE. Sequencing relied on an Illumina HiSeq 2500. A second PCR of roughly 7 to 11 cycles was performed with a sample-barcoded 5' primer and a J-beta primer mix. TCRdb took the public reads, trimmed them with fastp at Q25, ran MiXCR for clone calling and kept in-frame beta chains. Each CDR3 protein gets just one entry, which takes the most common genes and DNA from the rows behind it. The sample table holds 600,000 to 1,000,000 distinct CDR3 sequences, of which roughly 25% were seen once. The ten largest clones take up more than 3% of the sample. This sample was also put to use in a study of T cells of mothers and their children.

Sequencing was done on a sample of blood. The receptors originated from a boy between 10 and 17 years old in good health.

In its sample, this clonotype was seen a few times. The CDR3 sequence: CATSDLPGQGAPGELFF. The CDR3 bases are TGTGCCACCAGTGATTTACCCGGACAGGGGGCCCCCGGGGAGCTGTTTTTT. This chain links TRBV24-1 with TRBJ2-2; 11 nucleotides match TRBD1. V gave up 1 base and J gave up 6 bases; unmatched junction bases: 6. CDR3 length: 17 residues. CDR1 is KGHDR and CDR2 is SFDVKD in the germline V gene.

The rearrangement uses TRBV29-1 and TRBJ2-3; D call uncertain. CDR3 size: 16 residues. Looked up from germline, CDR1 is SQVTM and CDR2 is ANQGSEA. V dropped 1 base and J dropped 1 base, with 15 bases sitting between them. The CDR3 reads CSVEGKASTRTDTQYF. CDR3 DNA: TGCAGCGTTGAAGGGAAGGCCTCGACGCGCACAGATACGCAGTATTTT.

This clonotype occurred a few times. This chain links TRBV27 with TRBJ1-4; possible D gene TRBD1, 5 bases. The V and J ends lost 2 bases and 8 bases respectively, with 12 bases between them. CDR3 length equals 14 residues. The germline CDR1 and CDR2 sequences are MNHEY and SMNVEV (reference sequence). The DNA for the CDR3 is TGTGCCAGCAGTTTAAGGTCCCCAGGGGAAAAACTGTTTTTT. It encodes CASSLRSPGEKLFF.

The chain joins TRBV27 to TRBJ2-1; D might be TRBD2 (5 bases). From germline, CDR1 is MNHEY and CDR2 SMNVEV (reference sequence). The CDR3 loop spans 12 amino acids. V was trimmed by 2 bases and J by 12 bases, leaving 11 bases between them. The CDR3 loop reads CASSLTQGGQFF. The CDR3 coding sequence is TGTGCCAGCAGTTTAACGCAAGGAGGGCAGTTCTTC.

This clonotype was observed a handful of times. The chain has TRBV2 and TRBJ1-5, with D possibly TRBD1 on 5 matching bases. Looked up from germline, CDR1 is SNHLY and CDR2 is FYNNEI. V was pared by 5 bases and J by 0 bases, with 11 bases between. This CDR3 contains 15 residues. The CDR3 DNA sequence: TGTGCCAGCAGTCCCCGGGACCCTAGCAATCAGCCCCAGCATTTT. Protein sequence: CASSPRDPSNQPQHF.

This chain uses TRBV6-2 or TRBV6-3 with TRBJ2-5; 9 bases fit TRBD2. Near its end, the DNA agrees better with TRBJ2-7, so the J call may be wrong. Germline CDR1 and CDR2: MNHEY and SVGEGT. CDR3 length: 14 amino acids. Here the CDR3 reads CASTDSGSSYEQYF. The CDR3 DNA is TGTGCCAGCACCGATAGCGGGAGCTCCTACGAGCAGTACTTC.

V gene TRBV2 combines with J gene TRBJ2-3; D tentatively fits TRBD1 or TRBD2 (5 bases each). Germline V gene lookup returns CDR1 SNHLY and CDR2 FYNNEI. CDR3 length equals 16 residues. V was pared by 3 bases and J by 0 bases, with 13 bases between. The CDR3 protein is CASSELGPGSTDTQYF. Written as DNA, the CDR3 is TGTGCCAGCAGTGAGCTGGGACCGGGGAGCACAGATACGCAGTATTTT.

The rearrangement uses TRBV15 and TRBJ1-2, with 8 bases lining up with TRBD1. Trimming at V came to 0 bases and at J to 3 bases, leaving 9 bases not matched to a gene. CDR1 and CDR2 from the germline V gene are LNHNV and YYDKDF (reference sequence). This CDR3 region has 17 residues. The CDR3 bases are TGTGCCACCAGCAGAGATTTGACAGGGGACGTCCACTATGGCTACACCTTC. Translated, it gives CATSRDLTGDVHYGYTF.

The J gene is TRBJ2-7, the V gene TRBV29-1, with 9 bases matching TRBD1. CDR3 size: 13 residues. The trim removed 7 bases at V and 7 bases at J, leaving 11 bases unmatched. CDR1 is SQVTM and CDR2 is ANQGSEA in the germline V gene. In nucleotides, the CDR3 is TGCAGCGGGAGGGACAGGGCCGCTGGGGAGCAGTACTTC. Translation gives CSGRDRAAGEQYF.

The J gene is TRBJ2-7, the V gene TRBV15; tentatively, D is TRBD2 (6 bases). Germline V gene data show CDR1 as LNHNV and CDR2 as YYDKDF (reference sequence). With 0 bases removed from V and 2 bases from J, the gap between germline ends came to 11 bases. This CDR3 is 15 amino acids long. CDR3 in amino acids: CATSRERGPTYEQYF. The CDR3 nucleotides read TGTGCCACCAGCAGAGAGCGGGGCCCTACCTACGAGCAGTACTTC.

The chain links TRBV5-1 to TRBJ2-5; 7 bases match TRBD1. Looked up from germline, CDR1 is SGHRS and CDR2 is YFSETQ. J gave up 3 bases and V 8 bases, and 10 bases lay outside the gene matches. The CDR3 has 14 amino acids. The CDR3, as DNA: TGCGCCAGTCGACTCGGGACAGCCAAAGAGACCCAGTACTTC. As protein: CASRLGTAKETQYF.

The CDR3 here is CSALKGDRDAEQYF. For the CDR3, the DNA is TGCAGTGCCCTAAAGGGAGACAGGGACGCCGAGCAGTACTTC. This sequence joins TRBV20-1 and TRBJ2-7; TRBD1 aligns across 7 bases. This CDR3 has 14 residues. The V gene end was trimmed by 6 bases and the J gene end by 6 bases; junction bases not matched to a gene: 14. The V gene's germline CDR1 is DFQATT and CDR2 SNEGSKA (reference sequence).

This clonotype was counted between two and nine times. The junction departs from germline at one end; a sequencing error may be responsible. CDR3 in DNA: TGTGCCAGCAGCTACGGTGAAGGCCCCGTGAGGCGCAATGAGCAGTCCTTC. Translated, it gives CASSYGEGPVRRNEQSF. The chain has TRBV7-9 and TRBJ2-1; D is unclear. The CDR3 has 17 amino acids. Germline V gene sequence: CDR1 SEHNR, CDR2 FQNEAQ (reference sequence).

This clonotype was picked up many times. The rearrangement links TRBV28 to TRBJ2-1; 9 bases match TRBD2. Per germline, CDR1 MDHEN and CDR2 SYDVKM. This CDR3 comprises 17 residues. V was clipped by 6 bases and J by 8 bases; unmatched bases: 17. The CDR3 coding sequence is TGTGCCAGCAGCTCATCAACGACTAGCGGTCTGGCCCATGAGCAGTTCTTC. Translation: CASSSSTTSGLAHEQFF.

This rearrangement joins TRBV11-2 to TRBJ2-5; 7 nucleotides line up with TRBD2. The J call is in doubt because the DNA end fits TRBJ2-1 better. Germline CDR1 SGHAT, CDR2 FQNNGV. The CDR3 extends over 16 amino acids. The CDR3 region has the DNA TGTGCCAGCAGCCTGCCCTACTCCGGGAGGAGAAATGAGCAGTTCTTC. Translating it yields CASSLPYSGRRNEQFF.

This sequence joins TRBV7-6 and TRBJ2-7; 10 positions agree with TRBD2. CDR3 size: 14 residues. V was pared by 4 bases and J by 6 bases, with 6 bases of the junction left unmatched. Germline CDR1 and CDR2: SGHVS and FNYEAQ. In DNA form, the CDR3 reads TGTGCCAGCAGCTCAAGGACTAGCGGTCCCGAGCAGTACTTC. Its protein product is CASSSRTSGPEQYF.

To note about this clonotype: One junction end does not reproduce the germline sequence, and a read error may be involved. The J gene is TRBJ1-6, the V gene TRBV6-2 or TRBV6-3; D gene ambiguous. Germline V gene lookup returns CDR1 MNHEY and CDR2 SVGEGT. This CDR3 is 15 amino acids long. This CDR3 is CASSYDGYSGSPHHF. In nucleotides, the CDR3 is TGTGCCAGCAGTTACGACGGTTACAGCGGTTCACCCCACCACTTT.

CDR3 loop: CASSAGTASEAQYF. CDR3 sequence (DNA): TGCGCCAGCAGCGCCGGGACGGCCTCGGAGGCCCAGTACTTC. V gene TRBV5-1 combines with J gene TRBJ2-5; D may be TRBD1 or TRBD2 (5 bases each). The CDR3 contains 14 residues. Germline V gene data show CDR1 as SGHRS and CDR2 as YFSETQ. The V gene lost 4 bases and the J gene lost 9 bases, with 19 bases spanning the gap.

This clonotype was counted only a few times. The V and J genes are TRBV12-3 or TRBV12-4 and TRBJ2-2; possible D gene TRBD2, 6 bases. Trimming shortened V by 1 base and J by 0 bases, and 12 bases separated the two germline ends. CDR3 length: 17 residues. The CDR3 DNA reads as TGTGCCAGCAGTTTAGGGGGACTCCACGCGAACACCGGGGAGCTGTTTTTT. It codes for CASSLGGLHANTGELFF.

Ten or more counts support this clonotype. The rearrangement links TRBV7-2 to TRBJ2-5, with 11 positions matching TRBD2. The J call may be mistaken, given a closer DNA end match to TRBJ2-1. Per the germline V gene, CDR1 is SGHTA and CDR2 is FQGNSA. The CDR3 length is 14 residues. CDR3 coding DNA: TGTGCCAGCAGCCTCGGGACTAGCGGCAATGAGCAGTTCTTC. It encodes CASSLGTSGNEQFF.

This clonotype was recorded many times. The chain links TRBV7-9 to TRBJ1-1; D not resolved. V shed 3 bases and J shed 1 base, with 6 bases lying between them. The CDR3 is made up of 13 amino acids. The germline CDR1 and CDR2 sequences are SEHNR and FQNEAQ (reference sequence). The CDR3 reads CASSFPGNTEAFF. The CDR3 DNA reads TGTGCCAGCAGCTTCCCAGGGAACACTGAAGCTTTCTTT.

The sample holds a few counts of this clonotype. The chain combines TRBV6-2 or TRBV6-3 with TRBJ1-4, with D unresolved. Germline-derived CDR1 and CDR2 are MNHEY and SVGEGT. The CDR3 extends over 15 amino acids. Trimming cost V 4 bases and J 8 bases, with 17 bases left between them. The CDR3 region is CASSFQVAAGEKLFF. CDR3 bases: TGTGCCAGCAGTTTTCAAGTTGCGGCCGGAGAAAAACTGTTTTTT.

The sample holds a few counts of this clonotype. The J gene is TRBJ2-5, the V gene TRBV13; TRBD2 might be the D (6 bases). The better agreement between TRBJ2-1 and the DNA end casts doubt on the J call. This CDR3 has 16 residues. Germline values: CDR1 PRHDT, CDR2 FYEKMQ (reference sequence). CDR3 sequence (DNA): TGTGCCAGCAGCCCCGATCCGGGGGTTGTTGACAATGAGCAGTTCTTC. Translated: CASSPDPGVVDNEQFF.

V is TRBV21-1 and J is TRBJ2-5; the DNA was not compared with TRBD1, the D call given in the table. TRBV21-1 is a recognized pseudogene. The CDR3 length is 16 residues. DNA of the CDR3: TGTGCCAGCAGCAAGGTCCAGGGCAACACCAAAGAGACCCAGTACTTC. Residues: CASSKVQGNTKETQYF.